This T cell receptor beta chain is from a study of T cell responses to AZD1222 COVID-19 vaccine. Study-wide results and limits: Donors were mostly white British, more females; clonal diversity possibly underestimated.

The repertoire was sequenced with immunoSEQ multiplex PCR; TCRdb's copy has only in-frame clones and lacks some. Among roughly 120,000 clones listed, around 86% were seen once. The V gene's germline CDR1 is SEHNR and CDR2 FQNEAQ (reference sequence). Between the trimmed V and J ends, which lost 7 bases and 6 bases, there was a span of 15 bases. The CDR3 is 14 residues long. Of note for this clone: The antigen is undetermined.

The sequence was collected from an adult in good health. The V gene is TRBV7-9, the J gene TRBJ1-4; D gene ambiguous. The specimen comprised peripheral blood, sampled on day 0 of AZD1222 vaccination. CDR3: CASTHAGMDEKLFF. In DNA, the CDR3 is TGTGCCAGCACCCACGCCGGCATGGATGAAAAACTGTTTTTT.